The next 24 T cell receptor beta chains were all read from a single sample in a study of cytomegalovirus exposure and HLA in healthy donors (dated 2017 in TCRdb). The receptor library was made with the immunoSEQ multiplex PCR assay. TCRdb carries this immuneACCESS record with in-frame sequences only. Its versions omit some clonotypes, under half of them owing to an unresolved V gene in the studies checked, with the rest unexplained. In all, the sample holds roughly 73,000 clones, and 85% to 95% of those were seen once. The ten largest clones represent less than 4% of the sample. Material for sequencing was PBMCs. All receptors come from a man aged 18-30 years in good health and CMV-seronegative.

The chain employs TRBV7-9 and TRBJ1-2; 10 bases line up with TRBD1. Germline V gene data show CDR1 as SEHNR and CDR2 as FQNEAQ (reference sequence). The V segment lost 6 bases and the J segment 4 bases; nucleotides outside the gene matches: 8. The CDR3 runs 15 residues. The CDR3 is CASSPDRGPVYGYTF. The CDR3 DNA reads as TGTGCCAGCAGTCCTGACAGGGGGCCTGTCTATGGCTACACCTTC.

This rearrangement joins TRBV7-8 to TRBJ1-2; 7 positions agree with TRBD1. Germline assignment: CDR1 SGHVS and CDR2 FQNEAQ. V gave up 6 bases and J gave up 0 bases; unmatched junction bases: 13. The CDR3 is made up of 17 amino acids. The CDR3 sequence is CASSYYSRDRTNYGYTF. DNA for the CDR3: TGTGCCAGCAGTTACTATTCCCGGGACAGAACTAACTATGGCTACACCTTC. Drawing the rest from reference TRBV7-8 and TRBJ1-2, the complete variable domain is GAGVSQSPRYKVAKRGQDVALRCDPISGHVSLFWYQQALGQGPEFLTYFQNEAQLDKSGLPSDRFFAERPEGSVSTLKIQRTQQEDSAVYLCASSYYSRDRTNYGYTFGSGTRLTVV.

The chain recombines TRBV19 with TRBJ1-1; D is perhaps TRBD1 (6 bases). In germline, CDR1 is LNHDA, CDR2 SQIVND (reference sequence). The V and J ends lost 3 bases and 5 bases respectively, with 10 bases between them. This CDR3 comprises 13 residues. The CDR3 sequence is CASSMRGTTEAFF. CDR3 DNA sequence: TGTGCCAGTAGTATGAGGGGGACGACTGAAGCTTTCTTT.

The rearrangement uses TRBV5-1 and TRBJ2-1; D uncertain. The V gene's germline CDR1 is SGHRS and CDR2 YFSETQ. Trimming stripped 0 bases from V and 10 bases from J, with 5 bases between. There are 11 residues in the CDR3. DNA of the CDR3: TGCGCCAGCAGCTTGGGGGCCGAGCAGTTCTTC. This translates into CASSLGAEQFF. Full variable domain (rest looked up from reference TRBV5-1 and TRBJ2-1): KAGVTQTPRYLIKTRGQQVTLSCSPISGHRSVSWYQQTPGQGLQFLFEYFSETQRNKGNFPGRFSGRQFSNSRSEMNVSTLELGDSALYLCASSLGAEQFFGPGTRLTVL.

The rearrangement uses TRBV7-3 and TRBJ1-1; D gene ambiguous. This CDR3 is 15 amino acids long. CDR1 is SGHTA, CDR2 FQGTGA, per germline. The V gene lost 0 bases and the J gene lost 1 base, with 9 bases spanning the gap. CDR3 in amino acids: CASSLTGGQNTEAFF. The CDR3 nucleotides are TGTGCCAGCAGCTTAACAGGCGGGCAGAACACTGAAGCTTTCTTT. The full variable domain, its missing parts supplied by reference TRBV7-3 and TRBJ1-1, is GAGVSQTPSNKVTEKGKYVELRCDPISGHTALYWYRQSLGQGPEFLIYFQGTGAADDSGLPNDRFFAVRPEGSVSTLKIQRTERGDSAVYLCASSLTGGQNTEAFFGQGTRLTVV.

The chain carries TRBV28 and TRBJ1-4, with D possibly matching TRBD1 (6 bases). Germline V lookup: CDR1 MDHEN, CDR2 SYDVKM. V was clipped by 6 bases and J by 1 base, with 15 bases between them. The CDR3 runs 16 residues. The CDR3 sequence is CASSVINRETNEKLFF. The CDR3 coding sequence is TGTGCCAGCAGCGTGATAAACAGGGAAACTAATGAAAAACTGTTTTTT.

This chain links TRBV19 with TRBJ2-5, with D tentatively TRBD2 (6 bases). Trimming stripped 8 bases from V and 2 bases from J, with 6 bases between. There are 11 residues in the CDR3. The germline V gene encodes CDR1 LNHDA and CDR2 SQIVND (reference sequence). As DNA, the CDR3 is TGTGCCAGTCGGGGGCAAGAGACCCAGTACTTC. It specifies CASRGQETQYF. Combining the CDR3 with reference TRBV19 and TRBJ2-5 gives the whole variable domain DGGITQSPKYLFRKEGQNVTLSCEQNLNHDAMYWYRQDPGQGLRLIYYSQIVNDFQKGDIAEGYSVSREKKESFPLTVTSAQKNPTAFYLCASRGQETQYFGPGTRLLVL.

The rearrangement uses TRBV5-1 and TRBJ2-2; D might be TRBD1 (5 bases). V was cut by 0 bases and J by 3 bases, with 12 bases left in between. CDR1 and CDR2 (germline): SGHRS, YFSETQ. The CDR3 contains 16 residues. The CDR3 coding sequence is TGCGCCAGCAGCTTGGGTGGACAAGTTTACACCGGGGAGCTGTTTTTT. Amino acids: CASSLGGQVYTGELFF.

This chain links TRBV13 with TRBJ2-7, with D perhaps matching TRBD1 (7 bases). The CDR3 is 15 residues long. The V gene lost 0 bases and the J gene lost 6 bases, with 15 bases spanning the gap. The V gene's germline CDR1 is PRHDT and CDR2 FYEKMQ (reference sequence). CDR3 DNA: TGTGCCAGCAGCTTAGGTGGCAGGGGGGATCGCGAGCAGTACTTC. It codes for CASSLGGRGDREQYF.

In regard to this clone: Compared with germline, one end of the junction differs, possibly owing to a read error. The chain uses TRBV5-4 and TRBJ2-7; 11 bases line up with TRBD1. The CDR3 runs 13 residues. Germline-derived CDR1 and CDR2 are SGHNT and YYREEE (reference sequence). This CDR3 reads CASSSPGLDRGQF. CDR3 bases: TGTGCCAGCAGCTCCCCCGGTTTGGACAGGGGGCAATTC.

V is TRBV9 and J is TRBJ2-2; 16 bases fit TRBD2. Germline lookup yields CDR1 SGDLS and CDR2 YYNGEE. Trimming cost V 2 bases and J 7 bases; bases outside gene matches: 11. This CDR3 region has 19 residues. CDR3 region: CASSVSGGLAGGPYGELFF. CDR3 in DNA: TGTGCCAGCAGCGTTAGTGGGGGACTAGCGGGGGGGCCCTACGGGGAGCTGTTTTTT.

This chain links TRBV6-1 with TRBJ1-2, with 7 bases lining up with TRBD1. In germline, CDR1 is MNHNS, CDR2 SASEGT. V shed 1 base, J shed 0 bases, and the junction held 2 bases outside the gene matches. CDR3 length: 15 amino acids. The CDR3 DNA is TGTGCCAGCAGTGAAGTAGGGACAGCTAACTATGGCTACACCTTC. Its protein is CASSEVGTANYGYTF.

This chain joins TRBV20-1 and TRBJ2-7; D might be TRBD2 (6 bases). With 6 bases removed from V and 2 bases from J, the gap between germline ends came to 8 bases. The germline gives CDR1 DFQATT, CDR2 SNEGSKA (reference sequence). This CDR3 has 11 residues. CDR3 nucleotide sequence: TGCAGTGCCGCGGGGACCTACGAGCAGTACTTC. Residues: CSAAGTYEQYF.

The chain carries TRBV7-9 and TRBJ1-1, with D possibly matching TRBD1 (6 bases). Germline V lookup: CDR1 SEHNR, CDR2 FQNEAQ (reference sequence). This CDR3 comprises 14 residues. Trimming stripped 2 bases from V and 5 bases from J, with 12 bases between. This CDR3 is CASSLIPQGTEAFF. The CDR3, as DNA: TGTGCCAGCAGCTTAATACCACAGGGAACTGAAGCTTTCTTT.

The V gene is TRBV7-2, the J gene TRBJ2-7; TRBD1 matches 8 bases. The J segment lost 9 bases and the V segment lost 4 bases, leaving 8 bases of the junction unmatched. Germline CDR1 and CDR2: SGHTA and FQGNSA. The length of the CDR3 is 13 residues. CDR3 sequence (DNA): TGTGCCAGCAGCTACAACGACAGGGGAGGGCAGTACTTC. As protein: CASSYNDRGGQYF.

This clone was found once. This chain links TRBV7-9 with TRBJ2-3; a weak D match, TRBD2 (6 bases). CDR1 and CDR2 from the germline V gene are SEHNR and FQNEAQ (reference sequence). Trimming left V 5 bases short and J 1 base short, with 13 bases between. The CDR3 sequence is 15 residues long. CDR3 nucleotides: TGTGCCAGCAGCGCCCATGGCGGGGGCACAGATACGCAGTATTTT. Encoded protein: CASSAHGGGTDTQYF.

The chain uses TRBV11-3 and TRBJ2-3; no firm D call. Germline CDR1 reads SGHNT; CDR2 reads YENEEA. V lost 4 bases to trimming and J lost 5 bases, with 10 bases between them. The CDR3 contains 13 residues. The CDR3 loop reads CASSSVELDTQYF. In DNA, the CDR3 is TGTGCCAGCAGCTCAGTCGAATTAGATACGCAGTATTTT.

The rearrangement uses TRBV15 and TRBJ1-4; 11 bases match TRBD1. The CDR3 covers 14 residues. V lost 8 bases and J lost 6; bases outside the gene matches: 5. The germline gives CDR1 LNHNV, CDR2 YYDKDF (reference sequence). The CDR3 nucleotides are TGTGCCACCGTGGACAGGGGGCGGGATGAAAAACTGTTTTTT. This encodes CATVDRGRDEKLFF.

This chain connects TRBV6-6 to TRBJ2-7, with D tentatively TRBD2 (5 bases). The CDR3 covers 15 residues. V was clipped by 0 bases and J by 1 base, with 10 bases between them. The germline gives CDR1 MNHNY, CDR2 SVGAGI (reference sequence). The CDR3 DNA is TGTGCCAGCAGTTACTCCAGCGGCCCATCCTACGAGCAGTACTTC. Protein product: CASSYSSGPSYEQYF.

The chain combines TRBV19 with TRBJ2-1, with unresolved D. This CDR3 region has 14 residues. V was trimmed by 3 bases and J by 4 bases, leaving 10 bases between them. Germline CDR1 is LNHDA and CDR2 is SQIVND (reference sequence). CDR3 amino acids: CASSMAVSYNEQFF. CDR3 sequence (DNA): TGTGCCAGTAGTATGGCAGTCTCTTACAATGAGCAGTTCTTC.

J is TRBJ2-5 and V is TRBV9, with D unclear. CDR1 and CDR2 from the germline V gene are SGDLS and YYNGEE. CDR3 length equals 14 residues. V was cut by 3 bases and J by 0 bases, with 9 bases left in between. The CDR3 loop reads CASSAHIHQETQYF. CDR3 sequence (DNA): TGTGCCAGCAGCGCACACATACACCAAGAGACCCAGTACTTC. The whole variable domain, remainder taken from reference TRBV9 and TRBJ2-5, is DSGVTQTPKHLITATGQRVTLRCSPRSGDLSVYWYQQSLDQGLQFLIQYYNGEERAKGNILERFSAQQFPDLHSELNLSSLELGDSALYFCASSAHIHQETQYFGPGTRLLVL.

The chain carries TRBV6-5 and TRBJ1-2; D is unresolved. This CDR3 is built from 13 residues. The germline V gene has CDR1 MNHEY and CDR2 SVGAGI. V was shortened by 0 bases and J by 4 bases, with 6 bases between the two germline ends. This CDR3 reads CASSYSRLYGYTF. In nucleotides, the CDR3 is TGTGCCAGCAGTTACTCGCGACTCTATGGCTACACCTTC.

V and J are TRBV19 and TRBJ2-1; maybe TRBD2 (7 bases). V was clipped by 1 base and J by 6 bases, with 13 bases between them. Germline values: CDR1 LNHDA, CDR2 SQIVND (reference sequence). The CDR3 extends over 15 amino acids. The chain's CDR3 is CASSIGGGGPNEQFF. CDR3 nucleotides: TGTGCCAGTAGTATAGGTGGCGGGGGCCCCAATGAGCAGTTCTTC.

The V gene is TRBV6-6, the J gene TRBJ1-1, with 7 bases aligning to TRBD1. Germline V gives CDR1 MNHNY, CDR2 SVGAGI (reference sequence). The CDR3 is 12 residues long. The V and J ends lost 8 bases and 10 bases, in that order; junction bases with no gene match: 10. The DNA for the CDR3 is TGTGCCAGCGCATACAGGGGCGAGGGAGCTTTCTTT. Its protein product is CASAYRGEGAFF.